These T cell receptor beta chains were read from a single sample in a study of blood T cell repertoires in COVID-19. The repertoire was sequenced with immunoSEQ multiplex PCR; TCRdb's copy has only in-frame clones and lacks some. This table has under 500,000 clones, about 89% appearing once. Sequencing was carried out using peripheral blood. The receptors here all came from a woman aged 30 to 39 with acute or convalescent COVID-19. The CDR3 runs from the conserved cysteine through the conserved F or W. D genes are given only for firm matches. Clone size is shown for a subset of rows, as once, few, many or a class of expanded clone.

v_gene	d_gene	j_gene	len	abundance	CDR3aa	CDR3nt
TRBV28	.	TRBJ1-5	15	.	CASSLVSVLLQPQHF	TGTGCCAGCAGTTTGGTCTCGGTACTTCTCCAGCCCCAGCATTTT
TRBV5-8	.	TRBJ2-3	15	.	CASSIADSPTDTQYF	TGTGCCAGCAGCATTGCGGACAGCCCCACAGATACGCAGTATTTT
TRBV30	TRBD1	TRBJ1-3	17	once	CAWRDQDRGLRGNTIYF	TGTGCCTGGAGGGACCAAGACAGGGGGCTTCGTGGAAACACCATATATTTT
TRBV7-9	.	TRBJ1-2	17	.	CASSSGQPIVANYGYTF	TGTGCCAGCAGCTCCGGACAGCCGATCGTAGCTAACTATGGCTACACCTTC
TRBV30	.	TRBJ1-2	13	.	CAWGTGGYYGYTF	TGTGCCTGGGGAACGGGGGGCTACTATGGCTACACCTTC
TRBV7-2	TRBD2	TRBJ2-3	16	.	CASSTTSGVYTDTQYF	TGTGCCAGCAGCACGACTAGCGGGGTTTACACAGATACGCAGTATTTT
TRBV2	.	TRBJ1-5	16	.	CASRGTGSHSNQPQHF	TGTGCCAGCAGAGGTACAGGGTCTCATAGCAATCAGCCCCAGCATTTT
TRBV12-5	TRBD1	TRBJ1-2	14	.	CASGPTGGANGYTF	TGTGCTAGTGGCCCTACAGGGGGTGCCAATGGCTACACCTTC
TRBV6-6	TRBD2	TRBJ2-3	16	.	CASSWETSGGAGTQYF	TGTGCCAGCAGCTGGGAGACTAGCGGGGGGGCAGGTACGCAGTATTTT
TRBV7-2	.	TRBJ2-1	14	.	CASSLVGHYNEQFF	TGTGCCAGCAGCTTAGTTGGACACTACAATGAGCAGTTCTTC
TRBV7-8	TRBD1	TRBJ2-2	16	once	CASTSDRVRGTGELFF	TGTGCCAGCACCTCCGACAGGGTGAGGGGGACCGGGGAGCTGTTTTTT
TRBV4-1	TRBD2	TRBJ2-7	16	.	CASSQDPAGPSYEQYF	TGCGCCAGCAGCCAAGACCCAGCGGGGCCCTCCTACGAGCAGTACTTC
TRBV6-5	.	TRBJ1-2	13	once	CASSPGENYGYTF	TGTGCCAGCAGTCCAGGGGAAAACTATGGCTACACCTTC
TRBV12-3/TRBV12-4	.	TRBJ2-5	13	.	CASSLLYQETQYF	TGTGCCAGCAGTCTCCTATACCAAGAGACCCAGTACTTC
TRBV27	.	TRBJ2-1	13	.	CASSLSQGTVPFF	TGTGCCAGCAGTTTATCGCAGGGCACTGTGCCCTTCTTC
TRBV2	.	TRBJ1-5	13	.	CASRSQGNQPQHF	TGTGCCAGCAGGTCGCAGGGGAATCAGCCCCAGCATTTT
TRBV5-1	.	TRBJ2-7	13	.	CASSLSQSYEQYF	TGCGCCAGCAGCTTGTCGCAGTCCTACGAGCAGTACTTC
TRBV19	.	TRBJ2-5	16	.	CASSIDGLGVQETQYF	TGTGCCAGTAGTATAGATGGTCTGGGCGTGCAAGAGACCCAGTACTTC